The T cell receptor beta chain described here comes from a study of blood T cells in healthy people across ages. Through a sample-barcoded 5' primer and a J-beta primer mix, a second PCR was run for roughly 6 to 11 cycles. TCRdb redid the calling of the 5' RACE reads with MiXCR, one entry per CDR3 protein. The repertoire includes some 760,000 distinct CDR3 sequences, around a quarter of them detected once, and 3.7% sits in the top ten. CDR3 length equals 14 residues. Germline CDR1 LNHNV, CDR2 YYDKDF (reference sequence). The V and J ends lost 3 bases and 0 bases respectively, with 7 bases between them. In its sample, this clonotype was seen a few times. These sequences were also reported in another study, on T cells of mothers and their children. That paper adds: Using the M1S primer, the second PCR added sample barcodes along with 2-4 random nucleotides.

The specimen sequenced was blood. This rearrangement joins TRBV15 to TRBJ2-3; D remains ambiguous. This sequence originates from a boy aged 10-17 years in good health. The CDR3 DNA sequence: TGTGCCACCAGCAGGGGCTCTAGCACAGATACGCAGTATTTT. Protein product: CATSRGSSTDTQYF.